This passage covers 28 T cell receptor beta chains from one sample sequenced in a study of monozygotic twins with cystic fibrosis. TCRdb keeps only in-frame clones here, not all; method: immunoSEQ multiplex PCR. The table shows about 36,000 clones, with approximately 80% occurring only once. The sequencing input was blood. Every receptor here comes from a girl aged 2 to 9 with cystic fibrosis.

The chain combines TRBV5-3 with TRBJ2-5; the D call may be TRBD1 or TRBD2 (5 bases each). TRBV5-3 belongs to the ORF category, with a function that is uncertain. Trimming removed 0 bases from V and 7 bases from J, with 16 bases in between. CDR3 length equals 15 residues. The CDR3 nucleotides are TGTGCCAGAAGCTTGGCCGAGGGGCAGAGGGGGACCCAGTACTTC. Residues: CARSLAEGQRGTQYF.

As DNA, the CDR3 is TGTGCCAGCAGCTGGAGTGGGGGGACTAGCACAGATACGCAGTATTTT. It codes for CASSWSGGTSTDTQYF. The gene calls are TRBV7-9 and TRBJ2-3; D perhaps matches TRBD2 (6 bases). Trimming removed 4 bases at V and 0 bases at J, with 14 bases between. Germline values: CDR1 SEHNR, CDR2 FQNEAQ (reference sequence). CDR3 length equals 16 residues. Supplemented by reference TRBV7-9 and TRBJ2-3, the full variable domain reads DTGVSQNPRHKITKRGQNVTFRCDPISEHNRLYWYRQTLGQGPEFLTYFQNEAQLEKSRLLSDRFSAERPKGSFSTLEIQRTEQGDSAMYLCASSWSGGTSTDTQYFGPGTRLTVL.

The chain recombines TRBV7-8 with TRBJ1-1; D is possibly TRBD1 (6 bases). The CDR3 runs 14 residues. CDR1 is SGHVS and CDR2 is FQNEAQ in the germline V gene. Trimming stripped 1 base from V and 6 bases from J, with 12 bases between. The CDR3 sequence: CASSLGDILAEAFF. The CDR3 region has the DNA TGTGCCAGCAGCTTAGGGGACATTCTGGCTGAAGCTTTCTTT.

Written as DNA, the CDR3 is TGCGCCAGCAGCCCAGCGCCAGGGGGAGGCACCGGGGAGCTGTTTTTT. The encoded protein is CASSPAPGGGTGELFF. The chain recombines TRBV5-1 with TRBJ2-2; the D gene is possibly TRBD1 (7 bases). The CDR3 has 16 residues. Germline values: CDR1 SGHRS, CDR2 YFSETQ. V was cut by 4 bases and J by 4 bases, with 17 bases left in between.

The genes are TRBV9 and TRBJ1-4; 7 nucleotides match TRBD1. The J segment lost 9 bases and the V segment lost 0 bases, leaving 11 bases of the junction unmatched. Germline CDR1 SGDLS, CDR2 YYNGEE. The CDR3 length is 16 residues. The CDR3 reads CASSVGVGQGEKKLFF. Here the CDR3 DNA reads TGTGCCAGCAGCGTAGGAGTGGGCCAGGGGGAGAAAAAACTGTTTTTT.

J is TRBJ1-3 and V is TRBV6-5; D not resolved. Trimming stripped 3 bases from V and 0 bases from J, with 12 bases between. The CDR3 loop spans 16 amino acids. Germline V lookup: CDR1 MNHEY, CDR2 SVGAGI. The CDR3: CASSYGKTSSGNTIYF. CDR3 bases: TGTGCCAGCAGTTATGGGAAGACCTCCTCTGGAAACACCATATATTTT.

The chain links TRBV4-3 to TRBJ2-1, with 16 bases matching TRBD2. This CDR3 has 17 residues. V trimming: 3 bases; J trimming: 7 bases; junction bases outside the gene matches: 6. Germline CDR1 and CDR2: LGHNA and YSLEER. The CDR3 protein is CASSHSLGLAGGNEQFF. DNA of the CDR3: TGCGCCAGCAGCCATTCTCTGGGACTAGCGGGGGGGAATGAGCAGTTCTTC.

The chain uses TRBV5-4 and TRBJ1-3, with 8 bases lining up with TRBD1. With V trimmed by 2 bases and J by 2 bases, 18 bases remained unmatched. CDR1 SGHNT and CDR2 YYREEE come from the germline V gene (reference sequence). There are 20 residues in the CDR3. The CDR3 spells CASSFHRDRPFLMTGNTIYF. The CDR3 DNA sequence: TGTGCCAGCAGCTTTCACCGGGACAGGCCATTCCTTATGACTGGAAACACCATATATTTT.

This clone was found a few times. The rearrangement uses TRBV6-1 and TRBJ1-6; a possible D gene is TRBD1 (6 bases). Trimming took off 3 bases at V and 6 bases at J, with 12 bases between the two ends. The CDR3 extends over 15 amino acids. Germline V gene data show CDR1 as MNHNS and CDR2 as SASEGT. The CDR3 reads CASSETDSSNSPLHF. The CDR3 coding sequence is TGTGCCAGCAGTGAGACGGACAGTAGTAATTCACCCCTCCACTTT.

This clone was picked up a small number of times. The chain couples TRBV7-6 to TRBJ1-2; 9 nucleotides match TRBD1. This CDR3 has 13 amino acids. The germline CDR1 and CDR2 sequences are SGHVS and FNYEAQ. Unmatched junction bases numbered 6, after V lost 5 bases and J lost 8 bases. CDR3 loop: CASSPPGQGGYTF. The CDR3 nucleotides are TGTGCCAGCAGCCCCCCGGGACAGGGAGGCTACACCTTC. The complete variable domain, with remaining parts taken from reference TRBV7-6 and TRBJ1-2, reads GAGVSQSPRYKVTKRGQDVALRCDPISGHVSLYWYRQALGQGPEFLTYFNYEAQQDKSGLPNDRFSAERPEGSISTLTIQRTEQRDSAMYRCASSPPGQGGYTFGSGTRLTVV.

The chain couples TRBV25-1 to TRBJ2-5, with 8 bases aligning to TRBD2. This CDR3 has 15 amino acids. Germline loops: CDR1 MGHDK, CDR2 SYGVNS. V gave up 8 bases and J gave up 2 bases; unmatched junction bases: 10. The CDR3 region is CASLVYAGGQETQYF. The DNA for the CDR3 is TGTGCCAGCCTCGTCTATGCGGGGGGTCAAGAGACCCAGTACTTC.

The rearrangement links TRBV5-1 to TRBJ2-5, with D perhaps matching TRBD2 (6 bases). Germline V gene lookup returns CDR1 SGHRS and CDR2 YFSETQ. There are 13 residues in the CDR3. The V gene lost 4 bases and the J gene lost 2 bases, with 9 bases spanning the gap. The CDR3 DNA reads as TGCGCCAGCAGCCCAGGGAGGCAAGAGACCCAGTACTTC. Protein sequence: CASSPGRQETQYF.

V usage is TRBV19 and J usage is TRBJ2-2; D remains unclear. The CDR3 contains 15 residues. Trimming shortened V by 5 bases and J by 0 bases, and 10 bases separated the two germline ends. The germline V gene has CDR1 LNHDA and CDR2 SQIVND (reference sequence). CDR3 DNA: TGTGCCAGTAGTTCGTGGCAGGCGAACACCGGGGAGCTGTTTTTT. Amino acid sequence: CASSSWQANTGELFF. The entire variable domain, with the rest obtained from reference TRBV19 and TRBJ2-2, is as follows: DGGITQSPKYLFRKEGQNVTLSCEQNLNHDAMYWYRQDPGQGLRLIYYSQIVNDFQKGDIAEGYSVSREKKESFPLTVTSAQKNPTAFYLCASSSWQANTGELFFGEGSRLTVL.

This chain links TRBV6-5 with TRBJ2-5; D might be TRBD1 (6 bases). This CDR3 region has 16 residues. The germline V and J ends were trimmed by 0 bases and 0 bases, with 11 bases remaining between them. Germline V gives CDR1 MNHEY, CDR2 SVGAGI. The CDR3 bases are TGTGCCAGCAGTTACTCGCCGGACAGATACCAAGAGACCCAGTACTTC. Translating gives CASSYSPDRYQETQYF.

This rearrangement joins TRBV6-1 to TRBJ1-1, with D possibly TRBD1 on 6 matching bases. The CDR3 has 12 residues. Per germline, CDR1 MNHNS and CDR2 SASEGT. The V gene lost 6 bases and the J gene lost 12 bases, with 17 bases spanning the gap. The CDR3 DNA sequence: TGTGCCAGCAGAGGACAGAAGGGGAGGTCTTTCTTT. This encodes CASRGQKGRSFF.

The chain carries TRBV7-9 and TRBJ2-2; no clear D gene. The CDR3 consists of 12 residues. CDR1 SEHNR and CDR2 FQNEAQ come from the germline V gene (reference sequence). Deletions cut 8 bases from V and 2 bases from J, with 6 bases between. CDR3: CASPPNTGELFF. The CDR3 coding sequence is TGTGCCAGCCCCCCCAACACCGGGGAGCTGTTTTTT.

For the CDR3, the DNA is TGTGCCAGCAGCTTGATGGTACTAGCGGGGGGCGGTACGCAGTATTTT. It is translated as CASSLMVLAGGGTQYF. The chain joins TRBV7-2 to TRBJ2-3; 12 nucleotides match TRBD2. This CDR3 comprises 16 residues. The V segment lost 3 bases and the J segment 8 bases; nucleotides outside the gene matches: 9. CDR1 and CDR2 from the germline V gene are SGHTA and FQGNSA.

J is TRBJ2-1 and V is TRBV4-1, with 9 bases matching TRBD2. The trim removed 7 bases at V and 7 bases at J, leaving 11 bases unmatched. Germline-derived CDR1 and CDR2 are MGHRA and YSYEKL. The CDR3 contains 15 residues. The CDR3 coding sequence is TGCGCCAGCAACGTCGGGGCTAGCGGGGTGAATGAGCAGTTCTTC. This translates into CASNVGASGVNEQFF.

The CDR3 sequence is CASRSVSDSYGYTF. DNA for the CDR3: TGTGCCAGTCGAAGTGTTTCAGATAGTTATGGCTACACCTTC. The V and J genes are TRBV19 and TRBJ1-2, with no clear D. The CDR3 covers 14 residues. Trimming removed 8 bases at V and 5 bases at J, with 18 bases between. In germline, CDR1 is LNHDA, CDR2 SQIVND (reference sequence).

This clone was found once. The V call is TRBV9, the J call TRBJ2-2; D uncertain. CDR3 length: 14 amino acids. Germline V lookup: CDR1 SGDLS, CDR2 YYNGEE. V dropped 1 base and J dropped 0 bases, with 4 bases sitting between them. CDR3 loop: CASSVLSNTGELFF. The CDR3 nucleotides are TGTGCCAGCAGCGTACTTTCGAACACCGGGGAGCTGTTTTTT.

This clone was observed a handful of times. The V and J genes are TRBV20-1 and TRBJ1-2; no firm D call. V was cut by 3 bases and J by 3 bases, with 5 bases left in between. This CDR3 contains 11 residues. Germline loops: CDR1 DFQATT, CDR2 SNEGSKA (reference sequence). Here the CDR3 reads CSARSDYGYTF. The DNA for the CDR3 is TGCAGTGCTAGGTCGGACTATGGCTACACCTTC.

The chain recombines TRBV23-1 with TRBJ2-7; the match to TRBD1 covers 8 bases. TRBV23-1 is treated as an ORF (open reading frame) with a function not yet certain. V trimming: 0 bases; J trimming: 2 bases; junction bases outside the gene matches: 3. CDR3 length: 15 residues. In DNA form, the CDR3 reads TGCGCCAGCAGTCAATCTGACAGGGGAGCCTACGAGCAGTACTTC. Residues: CASSQSDRGAYEQYF.

This clone was observed a few times. V is TRBV6-5 and J is TRBJ1-6, with TRBD1 identical over 7 bases. The CDR3 consists of 14 residues. The trim removed 6 bases at V and 9 bases at J, leaving 8 bases unmatched. Germline V gene sequence: CDR1 MNHEY, CDR2 SVGAGI. In DNA, the CDR3 is TGTGCCAGCAGGCCAGCAGGGGGGGGTTCACCCCTCCACTTT. Encoded protein: CASRPAGGGSPLHF.

The J gene is TRBJ2-3, the V gene TRBV7-2; TRBD1 matches at 9 bases. Germline lookup yields CDR1 SGHTA and CDR2 FQGNSA. V lost 5 bases, J lost 4 bases, and 1 base stayed unmatched. There are 13 residues in the CDR3. The CDR3 nucleotides read TGTGCCAGCAGCCGACAGGGGGCAGATACGCAGTATTTT. This encodes CASSRQGADTQYF.

J is TRBJ2-7 and V is TRBV5-1, with 7 bases identical to TRBD1. The CDR3 length is 16 residues. Germline-derived CDR1 and CDR2 are SGHRS and YFSETQ. V dropped 4 bases and J dropped 6; count of bases not matched to a gene: 16. CDR3 sequence (DNA): TGCGCCAGCAGCATAGGGACAGCCACCCTTTTCGCCGAGCAGTACTTC. Its protein is CASSIGTATLFAEQYF.

The chain joins TRBV7-9 to TRBJ1-2, with D tentatively TRBD1 (6 bases). From germline, CDR1 is SEHNR and CDR2 FQNEAQ (reference sequence). V was shortened by 5 bases and J by 1 base, with 14 bases between the two germline ends. The CDR3 runs to 15 residues. The CDR3 spells CASSPKGQSNYGYTF. CDR3 DNA sequence: TGTGCCAGCAGCCCTAAAGGACAGAGTAACTATGGCTACACCTTC.

The chain combines TRBV13 with TRBJ2-3, with 7 positions matching TRBD2. Germline V lookup: CDR1 PRHDT, CDR2 FYEKMQ (reference sequence). V was pared by 6 bases and J by 2 bases, with 8 bases of the junction left unmatched. The CDR3 is 15 residues long. CDR3 coding DNA: TGTGCCAGCAGAAAGCCGGGGGGACTCACAGATACGCAGTATTTT. This gives the protein CASRKPGGLTDTQYF.

The chain recombines TRBV6-1 with TRBJ2-7, with unresolved D. This CDR3 is 13 amino acids long. Trimming left V 1 base short and J 10 bases short, with 14 bases between. Germline V gene lookup returns CDR1 MNHNS and CDR2 SASEGT. In nucleotides, the CDR3 is TGTGCCAGCAGTGAAGGGATCATGGGAAGTCAGTACTTC. Its translation: CASSEGIMGSQYF.